The T cell receptor (beta chain) described here comes from a study of T cell responses to AZD1222 COVID-19 vaccine. Assay: immunoSEQ multiplex PCR; the TCRdb copy retains only in-frame clones and omits some. This sample has more than 150,000 clones, with 70% to 90% found just once. A note on this clone: Antigen: not known.

This CDR3 contains 14 residues. Germline V gene lookup returns CDR1 MDHEN and CDR2 SYDVKM. The V end lost 3 bases, the J end lost 4 bases, and 12 bases lay between the germline ends. Broader study findings: Across the whole spike, CD4 TCRs peaked at regions 160-218 and 743-854. Spike-specific TCR breadth and depth went up after people got two AZD1222 doses.

The sample was peripheral blood, taken on day 0 of AZD1222 vaccination. This clonotype was sampled from an adult in good health. The chain carries TRBV28 and TRBJ1-1, with D possibly TRBD1 on 6 matching bases. The DNA for the CDR3 is TGTGCCAGCAGTTTTGAGGACAGAATCACTGAAGCTTTCTTT. Translating gives CASSFEDRITEAFF.